This entry features one T cell receptor (beta chain) sequence. The germline V gene has CDR1 SGHRS and CDR2 YFSETQ. This CDR3 is built from 17 residues. Trimming took off 0 bases at V and 3 bases at J, with 13 bases between the two ends. These data are taken from a study of shared clonotypes between healthy human individuals. Only in-frame clones appear in the TCRdb table, and some are missing; sequencing was by immunoSEQ multiplex PCR. The sample includes 2,500,000 or so clones, roughly 93% of them seen just once. Material for sequencing was naive CD4+ T cells from PBMCs. The subset denotes: CD45RA+ positively selected. The V and J genes are TRBV5-1 and TRBJ2-6, with unresolved D. The TCR was taken from a man younger than 35 in good health. Some clones in this sample may be carry-over from other donors' samples. The CDR3 protein is CASSLGPTEYGANVLTF. Written as DNA, the CDR3 is TGCGCCAGCAGCTTGGGCCCCACCGAGTATGGGGCCAACGTCCTGACTTTC.